This TCR beta chain comes out of a study of human T cells and chemical hapten exposure. Looking at the study overall: Skin on the upper inner arm, about 2 cm by about 2 cm in size, was sensitized with 2% DPC.

V lost 6 bases, J lost 0 bases, and 17 bases lay in between. In germline, CDR1 is SQVTM, CDR2 ANQGSEA. CDR3 length: 15 amino acids. Findings and caveats of the study: Following DPC sensitization, TCRs present above 1 in 1000 frequency showed no change. Versus controls, significantly more large CDR3 similarity clusters arose from expanded TCRs.

In the original analysis: Sample TCR counts, which ranged from 23,224 to 690,600, had a median of roughly 100,000. TCRdb recomputed calls from the RACE reads with MiXCR, one row per CDR3 protein. TCRdb, not the authors, supplied the V and J calls. The table records under 130,000 distinct CDR3 sequences, about 11% of them present only once. The sample's time point: patch test 1, 2 weeks after DPC sensitization. Treatment reported: therapeutic diphenylcyclopropenone sensitization with weekly scalp DPC. Regarding this clonotype: Its antigen remains unknown.

This sequence was found in a middle-aged woman with alopecia areata. Some clones in this sample may be carry-over from other donors' samples. The sequenced sample was whole blood, obtained in connection with sensitization to the hapten diphenylcyclopropenone (DPC). The chain couples TRBV29-1 to TRBJ1-2, with D perhaps matching TRBD1 (5 bases). The CDR3 coding sequence is TGCAGCGTCGAACGGAAGACAGTCTCTAACTATGGCTACACCTTC. It yields the protein CSVERKTVSNYGYTF.